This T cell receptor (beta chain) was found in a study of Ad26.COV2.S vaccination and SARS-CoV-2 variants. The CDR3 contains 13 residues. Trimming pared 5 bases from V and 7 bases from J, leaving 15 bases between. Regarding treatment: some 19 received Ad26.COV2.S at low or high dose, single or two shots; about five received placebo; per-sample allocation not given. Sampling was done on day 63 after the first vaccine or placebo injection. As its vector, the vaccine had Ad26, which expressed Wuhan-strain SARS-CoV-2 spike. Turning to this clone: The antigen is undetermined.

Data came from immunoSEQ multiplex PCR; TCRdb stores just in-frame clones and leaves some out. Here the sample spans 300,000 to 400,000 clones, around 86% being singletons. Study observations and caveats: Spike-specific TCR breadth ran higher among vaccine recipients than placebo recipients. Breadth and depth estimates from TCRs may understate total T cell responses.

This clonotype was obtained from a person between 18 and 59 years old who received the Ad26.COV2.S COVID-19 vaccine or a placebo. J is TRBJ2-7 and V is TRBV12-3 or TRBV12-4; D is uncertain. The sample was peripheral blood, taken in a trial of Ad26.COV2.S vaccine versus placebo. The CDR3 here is CASSPALSIEQYF. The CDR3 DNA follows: TGTGCCAGCAGTCCCGCCCTTAGCATTGAGCAGTACTTC.